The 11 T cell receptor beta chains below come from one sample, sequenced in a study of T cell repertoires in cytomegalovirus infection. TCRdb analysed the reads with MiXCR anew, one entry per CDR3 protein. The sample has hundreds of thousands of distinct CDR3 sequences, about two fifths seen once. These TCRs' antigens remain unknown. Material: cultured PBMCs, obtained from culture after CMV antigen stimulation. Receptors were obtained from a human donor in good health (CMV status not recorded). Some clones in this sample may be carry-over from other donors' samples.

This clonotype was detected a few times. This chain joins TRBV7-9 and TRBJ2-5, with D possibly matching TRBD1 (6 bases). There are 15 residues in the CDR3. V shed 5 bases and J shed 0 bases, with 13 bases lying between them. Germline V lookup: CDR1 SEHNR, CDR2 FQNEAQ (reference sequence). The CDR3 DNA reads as TGTGCCAGCAGCAGCTGGACAGTTCACCAAGAGACCCAGTACTTC. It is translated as CASSSWTVHQETQYF.

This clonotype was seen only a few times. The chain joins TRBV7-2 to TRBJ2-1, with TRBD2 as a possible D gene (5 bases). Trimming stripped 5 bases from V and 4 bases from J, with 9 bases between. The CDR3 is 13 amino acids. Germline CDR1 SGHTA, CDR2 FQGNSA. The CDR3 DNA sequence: TGTGCCAGCAGCGCGATAGCGTACAATGAGCAGTTCTTC. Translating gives CASSAIAYNEQFF.

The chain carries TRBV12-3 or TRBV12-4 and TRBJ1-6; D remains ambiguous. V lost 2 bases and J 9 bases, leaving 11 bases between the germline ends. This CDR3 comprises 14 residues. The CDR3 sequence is CASSLRPLGSPLHF. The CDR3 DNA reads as TGTGCCAGCAGTTTAAGGCCTTTGGGTTCACCCCTCCACTTT.

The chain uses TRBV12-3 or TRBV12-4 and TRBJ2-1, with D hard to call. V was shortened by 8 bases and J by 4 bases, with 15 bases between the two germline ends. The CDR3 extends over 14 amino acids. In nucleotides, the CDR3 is TGTGCCAGCTCCCTAGTTGACCCGTACAATGAGCAGTTCTTC. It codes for CASSLVDPYNEQFF.

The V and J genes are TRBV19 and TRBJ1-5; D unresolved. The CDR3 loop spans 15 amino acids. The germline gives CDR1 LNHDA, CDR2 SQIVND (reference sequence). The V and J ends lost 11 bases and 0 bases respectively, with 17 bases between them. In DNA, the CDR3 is TGTGCCGCCGCCCCGCAGGATTATAGCAATCAGCCCCAGCATTTT. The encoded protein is CAAAPQDYSNQPQHF. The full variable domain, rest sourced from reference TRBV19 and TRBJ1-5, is DGGITQSPKYLFRKEGQNVTLSCEQNLNHDAMYWYRQDPGQGLRLIYYSQIVNDFQKGDIAEGYSVSREKKESFPLTVTSAQKNPTAFYLCAAAPQDYSNQPQHFGDGTRLSIL.

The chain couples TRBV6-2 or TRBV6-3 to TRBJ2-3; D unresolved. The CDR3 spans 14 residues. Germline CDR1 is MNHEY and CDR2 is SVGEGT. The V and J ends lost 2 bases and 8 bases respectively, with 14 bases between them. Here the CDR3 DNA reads TGTGCCAGCAGTTACCTTGGCCTATTTGGTACGCAGTATTTT. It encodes CASSYLGLFGTQYF.

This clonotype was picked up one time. The chain's CDR3 is CASSSQLGTVYNEQFF. CDR3 nucleotides: TGTGCCAGCAGCTCCCAATTGGGGACAGTCTACAATGAGCAGTTCTTC. This chain links TRBV5-4 with TRBJ2-1, with 7 bases that match TRBD1. After removal of 3 bases from V and 3 bases from J, the junction contained 9 bases not matched to a gene. CDR3 length: 16 residues. Germline CDR1 and CDR2: SGHNT and YYREEE (reference sequence).

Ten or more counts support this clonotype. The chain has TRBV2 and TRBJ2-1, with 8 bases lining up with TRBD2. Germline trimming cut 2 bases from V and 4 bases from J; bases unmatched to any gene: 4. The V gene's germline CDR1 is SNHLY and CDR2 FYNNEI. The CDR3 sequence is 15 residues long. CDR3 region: CASSELGGGYNEQFF. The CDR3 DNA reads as TGTGCCAGCAGTGAACTTGGCGGGGGGTACAATGAGCAGTTCTTC. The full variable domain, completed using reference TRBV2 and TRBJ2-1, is EPEVTQTPSHQVTQMGQEVILRCVPISNHLYFYWYRQILGQKVEFLVSFYNNEISEKSEIFDDQFSVERPDGSNFTLKIRSTKLEDSAMYFCASSELGGGYNEQFFGPGTRLTVL.

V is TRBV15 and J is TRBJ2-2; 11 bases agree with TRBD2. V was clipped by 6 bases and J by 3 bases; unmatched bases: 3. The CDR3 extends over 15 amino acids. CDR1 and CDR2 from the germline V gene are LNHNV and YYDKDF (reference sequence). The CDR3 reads CATRDSGRDTGELFF. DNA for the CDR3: TGTGCCACCAGGGATAGCGGGAGGGACACCGGGGAGCTGTTTTTT.

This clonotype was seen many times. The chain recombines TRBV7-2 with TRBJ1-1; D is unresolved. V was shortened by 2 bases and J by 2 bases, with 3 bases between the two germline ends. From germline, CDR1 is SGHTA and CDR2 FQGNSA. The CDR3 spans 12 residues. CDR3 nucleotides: TGTGCCAGCAGCTTAAAAAACACTGAAGCTTTCTTT. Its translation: CASSLKNTEAFF.

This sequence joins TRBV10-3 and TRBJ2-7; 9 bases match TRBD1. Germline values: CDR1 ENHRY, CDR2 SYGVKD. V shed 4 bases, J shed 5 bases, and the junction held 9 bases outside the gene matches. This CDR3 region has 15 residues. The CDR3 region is CAISATTGGGNEQYF. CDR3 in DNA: TGTGCCATCAGTGCAACCACAGGGGGCGGGAACGAGCAGTACTTC.